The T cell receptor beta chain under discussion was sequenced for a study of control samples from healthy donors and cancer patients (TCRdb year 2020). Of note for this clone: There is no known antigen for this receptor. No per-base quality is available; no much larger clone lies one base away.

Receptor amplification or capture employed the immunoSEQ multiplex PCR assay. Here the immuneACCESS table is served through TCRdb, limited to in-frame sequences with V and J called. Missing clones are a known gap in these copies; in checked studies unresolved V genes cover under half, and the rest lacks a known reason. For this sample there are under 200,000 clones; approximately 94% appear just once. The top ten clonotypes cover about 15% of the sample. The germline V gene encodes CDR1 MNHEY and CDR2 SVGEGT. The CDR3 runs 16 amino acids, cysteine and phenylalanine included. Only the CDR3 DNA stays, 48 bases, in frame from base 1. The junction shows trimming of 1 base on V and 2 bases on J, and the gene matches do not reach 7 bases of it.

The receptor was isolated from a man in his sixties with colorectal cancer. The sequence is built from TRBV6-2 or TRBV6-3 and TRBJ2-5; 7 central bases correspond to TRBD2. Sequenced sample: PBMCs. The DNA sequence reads TGTGCCAGCAGTTACTTGCCAGCGGGGAATCAAGAGACCCAGTACTTC. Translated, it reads CASSYLPAGNQETQYF.